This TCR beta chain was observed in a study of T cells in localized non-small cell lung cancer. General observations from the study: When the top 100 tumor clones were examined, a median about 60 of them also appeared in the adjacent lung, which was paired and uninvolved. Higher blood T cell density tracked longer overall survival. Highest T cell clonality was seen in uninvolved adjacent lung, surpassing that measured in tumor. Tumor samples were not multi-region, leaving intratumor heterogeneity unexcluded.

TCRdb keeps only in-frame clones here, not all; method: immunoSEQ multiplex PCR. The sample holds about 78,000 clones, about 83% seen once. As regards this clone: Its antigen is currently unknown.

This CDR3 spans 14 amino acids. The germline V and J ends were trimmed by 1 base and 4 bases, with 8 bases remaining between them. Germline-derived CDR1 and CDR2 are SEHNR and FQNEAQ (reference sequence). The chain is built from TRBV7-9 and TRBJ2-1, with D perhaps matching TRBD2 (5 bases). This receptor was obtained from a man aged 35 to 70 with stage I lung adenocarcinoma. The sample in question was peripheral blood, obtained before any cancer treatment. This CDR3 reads CASSLGADYNEQFF. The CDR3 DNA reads TGTGCCAGCAGCTTAGGAGCGGATTACAATGAGCAGTTCTTC.